Listed here are 22 T cell receptor beta chains from one sample, sequenced in a study of radiotherapy plus CTLA-4 blockade in lung cancer. Only in-frame clones appear in the TCRdb table, and some are missing; sequencing was by immunoSEQ multiplex PCR. Altogether 80,000 or so clones are present, roughly 79% being singletons, with the ten largest covering around 4%. The sequencing used peripheral blood, collected from a patient treated with radiotherapy plus ipilimumab. All receptors come from a human donor with non-small cell lung cancer who had a partial response to radiotherapy plus ipilimumab. Some clones in this sample may be carry-over from other donors' samples.

The rearrangement joins TRBV2 to TRBJ1-6, with D maybe TRBD1 (5 bases). V lost 7 bases and J lost 10, with 14 bases in between. The CDR3 is made up of 13 amino acids. The V gene's germline CDR1 is SNHLY and CDR2 FYNNEI. This chain's CDR3 is CASIPAGYSPLHF. CDR3 coding DNA: TGTGCCAGCATCCCCGCAGGGTACTCACCCCTCCACTTT.

V usage is TRBV27 and J usage is TRBJ1-1; D is uncertain. Per the germline V gene, CDR1 is MNHEY and CDR2 is SMNVEV (reference sequence). CDR3 length equals 14 residues. V was pared by 6 bases and J by 5 bases, with 16 bases between. The CDR3: CASRPNFGGTEAFF. The CDR3 DNA reads TGTGCCAGCAGACCCAATTTTGGAGGAACTGAAGCTTTCTTT.

The chain recombines TRBV14 with TRBJ2-1; 7 bases map to TRBD2. Germline CDR1 and CDR2: SGHDN and FVKESK. The CDR3 runs 15 residues. Trimming at V came to 3 bases and at J to 5 bases, leaving 7 bases not matched to a gene. This chain's CDR3 is CASSQNTGTNNEQFF. The CDR3 coding sequence is TGTGCCAGCAGCCAGAATACCGGGACTAACAATGAGCAGTTCTTC.

This chain uses TRBV7-4 with TRBJ1-1; 7 nucleotides align to TRBD1. The trim removed 4 bases at V and 1 base at J, leaving 3 bases unmatched. In germline, CDR1 is SGHVT, CDR2 SQSDAQ. The CDR3 runs to 14 residues. Here the CDR3 DNA reads TGTGCCAGCAGCTCGGGGACAGCGAACACTGAAGCTTTCTTT. This codes for CASSSGTANTEAFF.

The chain recombines TRBV28 with TRBJ2-3; 8 bases line up with TRBD2. CDR3 length: 16 residues. Losses at the gene ends were 8 bases for V and 2 bases for J; bases not matched to a gene: 12. The germline V gene encodes CDR1 MDHEN and CDR2 SYDVKM. The CDR3 nucleotides read TGTGCCAGCGCGATCACTAGCGGAGCCTTCACAGATACGCAGTATTTT. Amino acid sequence: CASAITSGAFTDTQYF.

This clone was observed a few times. The chain recombines TRBV19 with TRBJ1-3; the match to TRBD1 covers 9 bases. The CDR3 is 17 amino acids. Germline V gene lookup returns CDR1 LNHDA and CDR2 SQIVND (reference sequence). V lost 3 bases, J lost 4 bases, and 10 bases stayed unmatched. The CDR3 region is CASSMGQGHRDGNTIYF. The CDR3 DNA reads as TGTGCCAGTAGTATGGGACAGGGACATCGCGACGGAAACACCATATATTTT.

The chain carries TRBV18 and TRBJ1-6; TRBD1 might be the D (5 bases). Germline loops: CDR1 KGHSH, CDR2 LQKENI. The CDR3 is 13 amino acids. The ends were cut back, 3 bases at V and 9 bases at J, with 9 bases in the middle. The CDR3 DNA reads as TGTGCCAGCTCACCGGCAGGGCCTTCACCCCTCCACTTT. This translates into CASSPAGPSPLHF.

V gene TRBV19 combines with J gene TRBJ1-5, with no clear D. With 5 bases removed from V and 5 bases from J, the gap between germline ends came to 10 bases. This CDR3 contains 13 residues. Per the germline V gene, CDR1 is LNHDA and CDR2 is SQIVND (reference sequence). The DNA of the CDR3 is TGTGCCAGTAGTTGGTCGGGTGATCAGCCCCAGCATTTT. Translated: CASSWSGDQPQHF. Filled out from reference TRBV19 and TRBJ1-5, the complete variable domain reads DGGITQSPKYLFRKEGQNVTLSCEQNLNHDAMYWYRQDPGQGLRLIYYSQIVNDFQKGDIAEGYSVSREKKESFPLTVTSAQKNPTAFYLCASSWSGDQPQHFGDGTRLSIL.

The table lists this clone with a few counts. The CDR3 loop reads CASGQGLNQPQHF. In DNA form, the CDR3 reads TGTGCCAGCGGGCAGGGCCTCAATCAGCCCCAGCATTTT. The chain links TRBV6-5 to TRBJ1-5; perhaps TRBD1 as D (5 bases). The CDR3 sequence is 13 residues long. CDR1 is MNHEY, CDR2 SVGAGI, per germline. Trimming left V 8 bases short and J 3 bases short, with 11 bases between.

The chain joins TRBV6-1 to TRBJ2-3; 14 bases fit TRBD2. Germline V gene data show CDR1 as MNHNS and CDR2 as SASEGT. The CDR3 sequence is 16 residues long. J gave up 0 bases and V 4 bases, and 0 bases lay outside the gene matches. DNA for the CDR3: TGTGCCAGCAGTGGACTAGCGGGGGGGAGCACAGATACGCAGTATTTT. Encoded protein: CASSGLAGGSTDTQYF.

V and J are TRBV5-1 and TRBJ2-2, with 8 bases matching TRBD1. V lost 2 bases and J lost 7; bases outside the gene matches: 1. Germline-derived CDR1 and CDR2 are SGHRS and YFSETQ. CDR3 size: 13 residues. The CDR3, as DNA: TGCGCCAGCAGCTTACAGGGGGACGGGGAGCTGTTTTTT. Protein product: CASSLQGDGELFF.

V and J are TRBV7-2 and TRBJ2-7; 8 bases agree with TRBD1. J was trimmed by 0 bases and V by 2 bases; bases with no gene match: 3. In germline, CDR1 is SGHTA, CDR2 FQGNSA. The CDR3 covers 15 residues. CDR3 bases: TGTGCCAGCAGCTTACAGGGGACAGGCTCCTACGAGCAGTACTTC. Translation: CASSLQGTGSYEQYF.

The chain carries TRBV19 and TRBJ1-1; D is unclear. This CDR3 comprises 15 residues. Looked up from germline, CDR1 is LNHDA and CDR2 is SQIVND (reference sequence). V lost 5 bases to trimming and J lost 0 bases, with 13 bases between them. The CDR3 bases are TGTGCCAGTAGTCCCCAACGACGGGTGAACACTGAAGCTTTCTTT. It yields the protein CASSPQRRVNTEAFF.

This clone was detected only a few times. The chain recombines TRBV7-9 with TRBJ2-7, with a weak D call TRBD2 (7 bases). Germline V lookup: CDR1 SEHNR, CDR2 FQNEAQ (reference sequence). This CDR3 spans 18 amino acids. The V and J ends lost 5 bases and 0 bases respectively, with 23 bases between them. The CDR3 DNA is TGTGCCAGCAGCCCCCTACCCGGTCGGGGGGCCAGCTCCTACGAGCAGTACTTC. Its protein is CASSPLPGRGASSYEQYF. The variable domain in full, completed from reference TRBV7-9 and TRBJ2-7, reads DTGVSQNPRHKITKRGQNVTFRCDPISEHNRLYWYRQTLGQGPEFLTYFQNEAQLEKSRLLSDRFSAERPKGSFSTLEIQRTEQGDSAMYLCASSPLPGRGASSYEQYFGPGTRLTVT.

This clone was counted between two and nine times. The chain recombines TRBV10-2 with TRBJ2-7; 9 bases agree with TRBD2. V trimming: 3 bases; J trimming: 4 bases; junction bases outside the gene matches: 4. The CDR3 runs 14 residues. Germline V gene sequence: CDR1 WSHSY, CDR2 SAAADI. This CDR3 reads CASSEQRGVYEQYF. The CDR3 DNA reads as TGCGCCAGCAGTGAACAGCGGGGGGTGTACGAGCAGTACTTC.

The rearrangement joins TRBV30 to TRBJ2-7, with a tentative D call TRBD1 (5 bases). CDR1 and CDR2 (germline): GTSNPN, SVGIG (reference sequence). V lost 6 bases and J 4 bases, leaving 10 bases between the germline ends. The CDR3 contains 11 residues. For the CDR3, the DNA is TGTGCCTGTATGCAGGGATACGAGCAGTACTTC. It yields the protein CACMQGYEQYF.

The chain couples TRBV5-1 to TRBJ2-1, with 13 bases aligning to TRBD2. The germline V gene has CDR1 SGHRS and CDR2 YFSETQ. V lost 4 bases and J lost 8; bases outside the gene matches: 6. CDR3 length: 15 residues. CDR3: CASSLTSGGAYEQFF. The CDR3 nucleotides are TGCGCCAGCAGCCTCACTAGCGGGGGGGCCTATGAGCAGTTCTTC.

CDR3 sequence: CASSDPRHQPQHF. The CDR3 DNA is TGTGCCAGCAGTGATCCGAGGCATCAGCCCCAGCATTTT. The chain joins TRBV2 to TRBJ1-5; D is unresolved. V was clipped by 3 bases and J by 5 bases, with 8 bases between them. The CDR3 has 13 residues. Per the germline V gene, CDR1 is SNHLY and CDR2 is FYNNEI.

This clone appeared a few times. The genes are TRBV6-6 and TRBJ2-7; 13 bases align to TRBD2. Trimming removed 5 bases from V and 6 bases from J; junction bases left unmatched: 7. CDR1 is MNHNY, CDR2 SVGAGI, per germline (reference sequence). The CDR3 spans 15 residues. For the CDR3, the DNA is TGTGCCAGCAGTGTGACTAGCGGGGGGTCGACCGAGCAGTACTTC. As protein: CASSVTSGGSTEQYF.

The J gene is TRBJ1-2, the V gene TRBV19; D call uncertain. This CDR3 is 12 amino acids long. Trimming took 4 bases from V and 3 from J, leaving 6 bases between them. The germline V gene encodes CDR1 LNHDA and CDR2 SQIVND (reference sequence). The CDR3 loop reads CASSSRYYGYTF. The CDR3 coding sequence is TGTGCCAGTAGTAGTCGGTACTATGGCTACACCTTC.

The chain couples TRBV27 to TRBJ2-1, with 8 bases lining up with TRBD1. Per germline, CDR1 MNHEY and CDR2 SMNVEV (reference sequence). Trimming removed 1 base from V and 3 bases from J; junction bases left unmatched: 14. The CDR3 has 19 amino acids. The CDR3 region has the DNA TGTGCCAGCAGTTTATGGGCCTCCGGGACAGGAAGAATCTACAATGAGCAGTTCTTC. As protein: CASSLWASGTGRIYNEQFF.

The V gene is TRBV7-2, the J gene TRBJ2-5; tentative D call: TRBD2 (7 bases). Trimming cost V 4 bases and J 2 bases, with 14 bases left between them. The CDR3 extends over 15 amino acids. CDR1 is SGHTA, CDR2 FQGNSA, per germline. The chain's CDR3 is CASSSLGGHQETQYF. The CDR3 nucleotides read TGTGCCAGCAGCTCGTTGGGGGGGCATCAAGAGACCCAGTACTTC.